This record concerns one T cell receptor (beta chain) sequence. What it recognizes is unknown. The entry originates in a study of cytomegalovirus exposure and HLA in healthy donors. About the study: Findings of an earlier analysis included some 120 million unique TCR beta sequences from 180 million or so T cells.

Germline V gives CDR1 MGHRA, CDR2 YSYEKL. Trimming pared 3 bases from V and 5 bases from J, leaving 10 bases between. The CDR3 has 13 amino acids. Whole-study findings and limits: Reported findings show TCR beta sequences accurately forecast HLA-A and HLA-B alleles in most subjects. With later analysis, a missense DCLRE1C variant became linked to TCR beta V- and J-gene trimming. A previous analysis found most TCR beta V segments productive roughly 87% or roughly 30% of the time.

Amplification used 60 Vbeta primers and 13 Jbeta primers. Assay used: immunoSEQ multiplex PCR; TCRdb lists only in-frame clones, some missing. The table lists roughly 100,000 clones, about 76% of them singletons, with roughly 4.5% in the top ten. The sample comprised PBMCs. This TCR came from a woman in her thirties or forties in good health and CMV-seronegative. The genes are TRBV4-1 and TRBJ1-2; no clear D. The CDR3 here is CASSQTGGYGYTF. Here the CDR3 DNA reads TGCGCCAGCAGCCAGACCGGCGGGTATGGCTACACCTTC.